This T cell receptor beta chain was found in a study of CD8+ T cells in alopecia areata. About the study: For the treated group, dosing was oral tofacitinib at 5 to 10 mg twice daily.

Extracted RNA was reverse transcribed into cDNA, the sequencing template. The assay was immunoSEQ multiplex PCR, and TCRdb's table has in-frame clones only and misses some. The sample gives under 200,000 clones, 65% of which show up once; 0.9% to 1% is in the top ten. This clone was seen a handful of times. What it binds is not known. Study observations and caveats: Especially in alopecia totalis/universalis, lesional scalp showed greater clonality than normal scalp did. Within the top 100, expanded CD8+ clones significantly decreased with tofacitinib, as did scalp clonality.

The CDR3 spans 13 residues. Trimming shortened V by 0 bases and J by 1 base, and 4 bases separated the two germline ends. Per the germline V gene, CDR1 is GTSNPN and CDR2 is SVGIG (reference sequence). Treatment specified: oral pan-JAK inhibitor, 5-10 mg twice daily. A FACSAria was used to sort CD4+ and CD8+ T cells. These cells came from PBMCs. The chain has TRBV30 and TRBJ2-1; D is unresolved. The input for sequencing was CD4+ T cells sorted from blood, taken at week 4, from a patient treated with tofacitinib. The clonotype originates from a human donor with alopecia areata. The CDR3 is CAWSVASYNEQFF. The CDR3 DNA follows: TGTGCCTGGAGTGTCGCTTCCTACAATGAGCAGTTCTTC.